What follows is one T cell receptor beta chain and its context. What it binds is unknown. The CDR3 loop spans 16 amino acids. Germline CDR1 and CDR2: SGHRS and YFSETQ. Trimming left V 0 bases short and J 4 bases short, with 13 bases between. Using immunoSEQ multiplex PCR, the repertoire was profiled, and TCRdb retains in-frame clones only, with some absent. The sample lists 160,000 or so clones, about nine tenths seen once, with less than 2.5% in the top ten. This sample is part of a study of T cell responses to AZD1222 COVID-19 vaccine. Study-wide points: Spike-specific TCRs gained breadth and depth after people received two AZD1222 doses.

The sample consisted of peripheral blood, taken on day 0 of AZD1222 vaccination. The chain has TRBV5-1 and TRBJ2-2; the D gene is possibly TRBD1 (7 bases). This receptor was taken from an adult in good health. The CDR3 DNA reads TGCGCCAGCAGCTTGGGGAGGGGGCGCAGCACCGGGGAGCTGTTTTTT. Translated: CASSLGRGRSTGELFF. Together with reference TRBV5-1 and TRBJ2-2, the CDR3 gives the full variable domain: KAGVTQTPRYLIKTRGQQVTLSCSPISGHRSVSWYQQTPGQGLQFLFEYFSETQRNKGNFPGRFSGRQFSNSRSEMNVSTLELGDSALYLCASSLGRGRSTGELFFGEGSRLTVL.